This entry describes one TCR beta chain. This record belongs to a study of blood T cell repertoires in COVID-19. Study-wide context: Both acute and convalescent COVID-19 samples were obtained from the United States, Italy and Spain. T cells, B-cell-depleted T cells, or PBMCs provided the cDNA or gDNA that served as material.

Authors' data handling: By means of reference gene primer amplification, nucleated cell counts were estimated. Only in-frame clones appear in the TCRdb table, and some are missing; sequencing was by immunoSEQ multiplex PCR. That table gives V, J and clone size, and the DNA gave D and trimming. This sample has 95,000 to 110,000 clones, with about 91% found just once. Germline lookup yields CDR1 GTSNPN and CDR2 SVGIG (reference sequence). The CDR3 has 16 amino acids. Unmatched junction bases numbered 3, after V lost 0 bases and J lost 1 base. The TCR originated in a human donor in a cohort sampled during active COVID-19. The sequenced sample was peripheral blood. This chain joins TRBV30 and TRBJ2-1, with 10 bases matching TRBD2. The CDR3 region is CAWSVRLAGSYNEQFF. Here the CDR3 DNA reads TGTGCCTGGAGTGTACGACTAGCGGGTTCCTACAATGAGCAGTTCTTC.